The clone carrying this T cell receptor beta chain was recorded only once. The CDR3 contains 14 residues. Germline V lookup: CDR1 MDHEN, CDR2 SYDVKM. V lost 6 bases to trimming and J lost 7 bases; unmatched junction nucleotides: 8. Original analysis: From reference gene primer amplification, estimates of nucleated cell counts were derived. Using immunoSEQ multiplex PCR, the repertoire was profiled, and TCRdb retains in-frame clones only, with some absent. V, J and clone size are those of that table, while D and trimming were read from the DNA. This table has around 230,000 clones, 85% appearing once. These data originate in a study of blood T cell repertoires in COVID-19.

The chain carries TRBV28 and TRBJ1-5; TRBD1 aligns across 8 bases. Sequencing input: peripheral blood. This TCR was recovered from a man aged 50 or older with COVID-19, enrolled during active disease. In DNA form, the CDR3 reads TGTGCCAGCAGGACGCAGGGGGCTGGACAGCCCCAGCATTTT. Translation: CASRTQGAGQPQHF.